One sample yielded the 18 T cell receptor beta chains listed below, sequenced in a study of OX40 agonist ivuxolimab in advanced cancers. The method was immunoSEQ multiplex PCR; TCRdb's version includes in-frame clones alone and lacks a portion of them. The data contain around 19,000 clones, around nine tenths of them singletons. The source was CD4+ or CD8+ T cells sorted from blood, collected in a trial of the OX40 agonist ivuxolimab. Receptors originate from an adult with an advanced solid tumor such as melanoma, head and neck, liver or kidney cancer.

The chain uses TRBV4-1 and TRBJ1-6; a weak D match, TRBD1 (5 bases). This CDR3 spans 16 amino acids. Germline V gene sequence: CDR1 MGHRA, CDR2 YSYEKL. V lost 0 bases, J lost 9 bases, and 15 bases lay in between. This CDR3 reads CASSQDTGGGGSPLHF. In nucleotides, the CDR3 is TGCGCCAGCAGCCAAGATACGGGGGGAGGAGGTTCACCCCTCCACTTT.

This clone has more than one count but fewer than ten. The rearrangement links TRBV2 to TRBJ1-2; D is undetermined. CDR3 size: 15 residues. CDR1 SNHLY and CDR2 FYNNEI come from the germline V gene. V lost 6 bases and J lost 6, with 20 bases in between. CDR3 protein: CASRATGPPLDGYTF. The CDR3 DNA follows: TGTGCCAGCAGAGCTACCGGGCCTCCCTTGGATGGCTACACCTTC.

The J gene is TRBJ2-1, the V gene TRBV5-5, with 9 bases fitting TRBD1. The CDR3 runs 15 residues. V lost 0 bases and J lost 6; bases outside the gene matches: 4. The germline gives CDR1 SGHKS, CDR2 YYEKEE (reference sequence). The CDR3 loop reads CASSLVWTGVNEQFF. Written as DNA, the CDR3 is TGTGCCAGCAGCTTGGTCTGGACAGGGGTCAATGAGCAGTTCTTC. The full variable domain, in which reference TRBV5-5 and TRBJ2-1 provide the parts outside the CDR3, is DAGVTQSPTHLIKTRGQQVTLRCSPISGHKSVSWYQQVLGQGPQFIFQYYEKEERGRGNFPDRFSARQFPNYSSELNVNALLLGDSALYLCASSLVWTGVNEQFFGPGTRLTVL.

This rearrangement joins TRBV10-3 to TRBJ2-1, with a tentative D call TRBD2 (5 bases). The CDR3 is 15 amino acids. CDR1 ENHRY and CDR2 SYGVKD come from the germline V gene. V was shortened by 2 bases and J by 3 bases, with 11 bases between the two germline ends. The CDR3 DNA reads as TGTGCCATCAGTGAGGGTAGCGAGTTCTACAATGAGCAGTTCTTC. This encodes CAISEGSEFYNEQFF.

The chain joins TRBV19 to TRBJ1-2; no clear D gene. Germline loops: CDR1 LNHDA, CDR2 SQIVND (reference sequence). The length of the CDR3 is 15 residues. The V end was cut by 6 bases, the J end by 6 bases, with 20 bases between. The CDR3, as DNA: TGTGCCAGTAGGCCGGTACTTGGCGGCGCGCATGGCTACACCTTC. It yields the protein CASRPVLGGAHGYTF.

The chain joins TRBV7-9 to TRBJ2-5; TRBD2 matches at 9 bases. Germline V lookup: CDR1 SEHNR, CDR2 FQNEAQ (reference sequence). With V trimmed by 3 bases and J by 4 bases, 9 bases remained unmatched. There are 16 residues in the CDR3. The CDR3 DNA reads TGTGCCAGCAGCTTCCAAGGCGGGGGGGCCCGAGAGACCCAGTACTTC. This encodes CASSFQGGGARETQYF.

This chain connects TRBV6-6 to TRBJ1-6; 8 nucleotides line up with TRBD1. With 10 bases clipped from V and 3 bases from J, the junction kept 8 bases outside the gene matches. Germline lookup yields CDR1 MNHNY and CDR2 SVGAGI (reference sequence). This CDR3 comprises 15 residues. The CDR3 sequence: CATTGGRDYNSPLHF. CDR3 sequence (DNA): TGTGCCACCACAGGGGGACGGGACTATAATTCACCCCTCCACTTT.

This clone was detected once. The chain has TRBV7-2 and TRBJ1-1; no clear D gene. With 5 bases removed from V and 8 bases from J, the gap between germline ends came to 9 bases. Germline-derived CDR1 and CDR2 are SGHTA and FQGNSA. There are 11 residues in the CDR3. The CDR3 DNA reads TGTGCCAGCAGCCAAGGCAGAGAAGCTTTCTTT. Its protein product is CASSQGREAFF. Full variable domain (outside the CDR3, taken from reference TRBV7-2 and TRBJ1-1): GAGVSQSPSNKVTEKGKDVELRCDPISGHTALYWYRQSLGQGLEFLIYFQGNSAPDKSGLPSDRFSAERTGGSVSTLTIQRTQQEDSAVYLCASSQGREAFFGQGTRLTVV.

The chain is built from TRBV6-1 and TRBJ2-7; a possible D gene is TRBD1 (7 bases). This CDR3 contains 14 residues. The germline V and J ends were trimmed by 2 bases and 2 bases, with 10 bases remaining between them. CDR1 is MNHNS and CDR2 is SASEGT in the germline V gene. CDR3 loop: CASSEQGGPYEQYF. The CDR3 bases are TGTGCCAGCAGTGAACAGGGGGGTCCCTACGAGCAGTACTTC.

The rearrangement links TRBV25-1 to TRBJ1-2; 8 bases match TRBD1. The V segment lost 6 bases and the J segment 5 bases; nucleotides outside the gene matches: 8. There are 14 residues in the CDR3. Germline V gene sequence: CDR1 MGHDK, CDR2 SYGVNS. The CDR3 sequence: CASSPDRGNYGYTF. The CDR3 DNA follows: TGTGCCAGCAGCCCTGACAGGGGAAATTATGGCTACACCTTC.

The rearrangement joins TRBV11-2 to TRBJ2-7, with D hard to call. Germline V gene data show CDR1 as SGHAT and CDR2 as FQNNGV. This CDR3 has 13 amino acids. Trimming left V 3 bases short and J 0 bases short, with 6 bases between. CDR3 amino acids: CASSFSHSYEQYF. For the CDR3, the DNA is TGTGCCAGCAGCTTTTCTCACTCCTACGAGCAGTACTTC.

This chain links TRBV7-2 with TRBJ1-5; D unclear. This CDR3 has 15 amino acids. Germline V gene data show CDR1 as SGHTA and CDR2 as FQGNSA. Trimming pared 4 bases from V and 5 bases from J, leaving 15 bases between. CDR3 sequence reads: CASSCARVRHQPQHF. The CDR3 DNA is TGTGCCAGCAGCTGCGCGAGGGTTCGGCATCAGCCCCAGCATTTT.

This rearrangement joins TRBV5-1 to TRBJ2-2, with 8 nucleotides matching TRBD1. V shed 4 bases and J 5 bases; nucleotides not matched to a gene: 10. Germline V gene sequence: CDR1 SGHRS, CDR2 YFSETQ. The CDR3 loop spans 16 amino acids. The CDR3 DNA follows: TGCGCCAGCAGCGAAACCGGGACAGGTTGGACCGGGGAGCTGTTTTTT. It translates to CASSETGTGWTGELFF.

V usage is TRBV10-3 and J usage is TRBJ2-6, with a tentative D call TRBD2 (5 bases). The CDR3 has 18 amino acids. Germline values: CDR1 ENHRY, CDR2 SYGVKD. Trimming cost V 11 bases and J 0 bases, with 23 bases left between them. The CDR3 here is CASSSGEQTNSGANVLTF. DNA of the CDR3: TGTGCCTCATCCAGTGGAGAACAGACTAACTCTGGGGCCAACGTCCTGACTTTC.

The chain has TRBV27 and TRBJ1-6; D not resolved. Germline CDR1 and CDR2: MNHEY and SMNVEV (reference sequence). The CDR3 is 17 residues long. V lost 8 bases, J lost 0 bases, and 17 bases lay in between. The CDR3 protein is CASRGPDGSSYNSPLHF. CDR3 nucleotides: TGTGCCAGCCGCGGGCCGGACGGGAGCTCCTATAATTCACCCCTCCACTTT.

This clone appeared a few times. The chain is built from TRBV7-8 and TRBJ1-4; TRBD1 matches 11 bases. V dropped 5 bases and J dropped 0; count of bases not matched to a gene: 5. Germline V gene data show CDR1 as SGHVS and CDR2 as FQNEAQ. The CDR3 loop spans 17 amino acids. CDR3 bases: TGTGCCAGCAGCCCCGGACAGGGGGCTGCAACTAATGAAAAACTGTTTTTT. Translated, it gives CASSPGQGAATNEKLFF.

Only one count was recorded for this clone. This chain links TRBV12-5 with TRBJ1-5; a possible D gene is TRBD1 (5 bases). CDR3 length: 15 amino acids. V lost 0 bases to trimming and J lost 7 bases, with 13 bases between them. Germline values: CDR1 LGHNT, CDR2 FRNRAP. DNA for the CDR3: TGTGCTAGTGGTTTGGTACATCTCGGGGACCAGCCCCAGCATTTT. Translated, it gives CASGLVHLGDQPQHF.

The V and J genes are TRBV19 and TRBJ2-7; D assignment may be TRBD1 or TRBD2 (6 bases each). The V gene's germline CDR1 is LNHDA and CDR2 SQIVND (reference sequence). Trimming removed 1 base from V and 6 bases from J, with 13 bases in between. The CDR3 spans 14 residues. CDR3 in amino acids: CASSIGSGAIEQYF. The CDR3 DNA is TGTGCCAGTAGTATAGGTTCGGGGGCGATCGAGCAGTACTTC.